Following are 28 T cell receptor beta chains from one sample sequenced in a study of blood T cell repertoires in COVID-19. The protocol was immunoSEQ multiplex PCR, while the TCRdb copy is restricted to in-frame clones and leaves out a portion. The table records fewer than 90,000 clones, around 96% of them present only once. Sequencing used peripheral blood. The origin of the receptors is a human donor with active COVID-19. The donor label of this sample is uncertain.

The rearrangement joins TRBV28 to TRBJ1-3; D is unresolved. The CDR3 sequence is 20 residues long. Trimming removed 4 bases from V and 0 bases from J, with 25 bases in between. Germline-derived CDR1 and CDR2 are MDHEN and SYDVKM. The CDR3 region is CASSYPSSRTDEHSGNTIYF. The DNA for the CDR3 is TGTGCCAGCAGTTATCCGAGCAGCAGGACTGACGAGCACTCTGGAAACACCATATATTTT.

The chain uses TRBV18 and TRBJ2-6, with 7 bases lining up with TRBD1. V shed 3 bases and J 3 bases; nucleotides not matched to a gene: 8. Germline CDR1 and CDR2: KGHSH and LQKENI. The CDR3 covers 17 residues. In DNA, the CDR3 is TGTGCCAGCTCACCTTGGGACAGACGGTTTGGGGCCAACGTCCTGACTTTC. Translated: CASSPWDRRFGANVLTF.

This clone was seen just once. The chain uses TRBV6-5 and TRBJ2-7, with D tentatively TRBD1 (6 bases). Trimming shortened V by 6 bases and J by 1 base, and 13 bases separated the two germline ends. The CDR3 has 14 amino acids. Germline V lookup: CDR1 MNHEY, CDR2 SVGAGI. The chain's CDR3 is CASRWTVSSYEQYF. The CDR3, as DNA: TGTGCCAGCAGATGGACAGTTAGTTCCTACGAGCAGTACTTC.

The rearrangement links TRBV3-1 (or the pseudogene TRBV3-2) to TRBJ2-4, with TRBD1 identical over 10 bases. V shed 1 base, J shed 4 bases, and the junction held 7 bases outside the gene matches. The CDR3 covers 17 residues. Germline V gene lookup returns CDR1 LGHDT and CDR2 YNNKEL (reference sequence). CDR3 nucleotide sequence: TGTGCCAGCAGCCAAGCCCTTCGGGGACAGGGGAAAAACATTCAGTACTTC. This sequence encodes CASSQALRGQGKNIQYF.

The CDR3 DNA reads as TGTGCCAGCAGTCCCTATCTACTAGCGGGGCGGGATACGCAGTATTTT. It codes for CASSPYLLAGRDTQYF. This chain connects TRBV28 to TRBJ2-3, with 10 positions matching TRBD2. Germline V gene data show CDR1 as MDHEN and CDR2 as SYDVKM. Unmatched junction bases numbered 11, after V lost 5 bases and J lost 6 bases. This CDR3 has 16 residues. The whole variable domain, filled in from reference TRBV28 and TRBJ2-3, reads DVKVTQSSRYLVKRTGEKVFLECVQDMDHENMFWYRQDPGLGLRLIYFSYDVKMKEKGDIPEGYSVSREKKERFSLILESASTNQTSMYLCASSPYLLAGRDTQYFGPGTRLTVL.

The genes are TRBV18 and TRBJ1-1; 8 nucleotides line up with TRBD1. Germline trimming cut 5 bases from V and 6 bases from J; bases unmatched to any gene: 11. This CDR3 has 15 amino acids. Germline loops: CDR1 KGHSH, CDR2 LQKENI. The CDR3 DNA is TGTGCCAGCTCAACTGAAGGACAGGGTACCGCTGAAGCTTTCTTT. Translation: CASSTEGQGTAEAFF.

The chain uses TRBV5-1 and TRBJ1-1; D unclear. V was pared by 1 base and J by 8 bases, with 15 bases between. Germline V gives CDR1 SGHRS, CDR2 YFSETQ. The CDR3 spans 14 residues. CDR3 loop: CASSLSPPTTEAFF. CDR3 sequence (DNA): TGCGCCAGCAGCTTGTCTCCACCTACTACCGAAGCTTTCTTT.

The V gene is TRBV5-1, the J gene TRBJ2-2, with TRBD2 as a possible D gene (6 bases). Per the germline V gene, CDR1 is SGHRS and CDR2 is YFSETQ. This CDR3 spans 14 amino acids. Trimming stripped 6 bases from V and 0 bases from J, with 9 bases between. The CDR3 DNA reads as TGCGCCAGCAAGGAGGGTACGAACACCGGGGAGCTGTTTTTT. Protein product: CASKEGTNTGELFF.

The chain carries TRBV2 and TRBJ1-2; TRBD1 agrees at 8 bases. Per the germline V gene, CDR1 is SNHLY and CDR2 is FYNNEI. This CDR3 contains 15 residues. V shed 4 bases and J 4 bases; nucleotides not matched to a gene: 8. The CDR3 sequence is CASSATGGYGYGYTF. CDR3 sequence (DNA): TGTGCCAGCAGTGCAACAGGGGGATACGGCTATGGCTACACCTTC. The full variable domain, its missing parts supplied by reference TRBV2 and TRBJ1-2, is EPEVTQTPSHQVTQMGQEVILRCVPISNHLYFYWYRQILGQKVEFLVSFYNNEISEKSEIFDDQFSVERPDGSNFTLKIRSTKLEDSAMYFCASSATGGYGYGYTFGSGTRLTVV.

This chain uses TRBV4-3 with TRBJ2-5, with TRBD2 matching 10 bases. Germline assignment: CDR1 LGHNA and CDR2 YSLEER. J gave up 2 bases and V 3 bases, and 3 bases lay outside the gene matches. The CDR3 spans 15 residues. DNA of the CDR3: TGCGCCAGCAGCCAGTCGGGACTAGCGCAAGAGACCCAGTACTTC. The encoded protein is CASSQSGLAQETQYF.

This sequence joins TRBV11-2 and TRBJ1-2; weak D call: TRBD1 (5 bases). In germline, CDR1 is SGHAT, CDR2 FQNNGV. Deletions cut 6 bases from V and 3 bases from J, with 11 bases between. This CDR3 is 13 amino acids long. CDR3 sequence: CASSQSGYYGYTF. The CDR3, as DNA: TGTGCCAGCAGTCAATCAGGGTACTATGGCTACACCTTC.

The DNA for the CDR3 is TGTGCCAGCAGCCAAGATCAGGAACTCTCTGGAAACACCATATATTTT. It codes for CASSQDQELSGNTIYF. The chain recombines TRBV3-1 (or the pseudogene TRBV3-2) with TRBJ1-3; no definite D call. With 0 bases removed from V and 0 bases from J, the gap between germline ends came to 9 bases. The CDR3 has 16 amino acids. The germline V gene encodes CDR1 LGHDT and CDR2 YNNKEL (reference sequence).

This clone was seen only a few times. The rearrangement links TRBV11-2 to TRBJ1-4, with D hard to call. The CDR3 is 14 amino acids. CDR1 is SGHAT, CDR2 FQNNGV, per germline. Trimming took 5 bases from V and 4 from J, leaving 11 bases between them. CDR3 protein: CASSPVSVNEKLFF. For the CDR3, the DNA is TGTGCCAGCAGCCCAGTCAGCGTTAATGAAAAACTGTTTTTT. Full variable domain (missing parts from reference TRBV11-2 and TRBJ1-4): EAGVAQSPRYKIIEKRQSVAFWCNPISGHATLYWYQQILGQGPKLLIQFQNNGVVDDSQLPKDRFSAERLKGVDSTLKIQPAKLEDSAVYLCASSPVSVNEKLFFGSGTQLSVL.

The chain uses TRBV6-5 and TRBJ2-1; a possible D gene is TRBD1 (5 bases). CDR3 size: 12 residues. Trimming shortened V by 7 bases and J by 8 bases, and 12 bases separated the two germline ends. Germline assignment: CDR1 MNHEY and CDR2 SVGAGI. CDR3 bases: TGTGCCAGCATGGGCCTAGGGGATGAGCAGTTCTTC. It translates to CASMGLGDEQFF.

This chain uses TRBV10-3 with TRBJ2-7, with 7 bases that match TRBD1. The CDR3 totals 14 residues. Germline V gives CDR1 ENHRY, CDR2 SYGVKD. Unmatched junction bases numbered 7, after V lost 4 bases and J lost 4 bases. The CDR3 reads CAISAGTVPYEQYF. For the CDR3, the DNA is TGTGCCATCAGTGCCGGGACAGTACCTTACGAGCAGTACTTC.

This clone was found once. The rearrangement uses TRBV13 and TRBJ2-7, with a tentative D call TRBD1 (6 bases). There are 15 residues in the CDR3. CDR1 is PRHDT and CDR2 is FYEKMQ in the germline V gene (reference sequence). V lost 5 bases and J lost 1, with 15 bases in between. CDR3 sequence: CASSMAGTNSYEQYF. DNA of the CDR3: TGTGCCAGCAGCATGGCCGGGACAAATTCCTACGAGCAGTACTTC.

The chain couples TRBV28 to TRBJ1-1; D is uncertain. The CDR3 extends over 12 amino acids. Germline V lookup: CDR1 MDHEN, CDR2 SYDVKM. The CDR3 sequence is CGAAGKFPEAFF. CDR3 DNA sequence: TGTGGGGCCGCGGGAAAGTTTCCTGAAGCTTTCTTT.

The chain carries TRBV7-2 and TRBJ2-3; D possibly corresponds to TRBD2 (7 bases). V was shortened by 4 bases and J by 4 bases, with 15 bases between the two germline ends. The CDR3 has 15 residues. Germline V gives CDR1 SGHTA, CDR2 FQGNSA. CDR3 nucleotide sequence: TGTGCCAGCAGCTCCCCTTGGGGGGGCCCAGATACGCAGTATTTT. It codes for CASSSPWGGPDTQYF.

The chain uses TRBV6-5 and TRBJ1-5, with 11 bases matching TRBD1. The V segment lost 6 bases and the J segment 6 bases; nucleotides outside the gene matches: 4. This CDR3 spans 14 amino acids. Germline CDR1 reads MNHEY; CDR2 reads SVGAGI. As DNA, the CDR3 is TGTGCCAGCAGGGGACAGGGGGGATTTCAGCCCCAGCATTTT. This codes for CASRGQGGFQPQHF.

The chain uses TRBV5-5 and TRBJ1-5; no clear D. Per the germline V gene, CDR1 is SGHKS and CDR2 is YYEKEE (reference sequence). This CDR3 is built from 17 residues. V lost 0 bases and J 3 bases, leaving 16 bases between the germline ends. CDR3 amino acids: CASSLVWSTRNNQPQHF. In DNA form, the CDR3 reads TGTGCCAGCAGCTTGGTTTGGTCTACCCGTAACAATCAGCCCCAGCATTTT.

The genes are TRBV27 and TRBJ2-7, with 9 bases identical to TRBD1. Looked up from germline, CDR1 is MNHEY and CDR2 is SMNVEV (reference sequence). The CDR3 is 13 residues long. Trimming removed 5 bases from V and 4 bases from J; junction bases left unmatched: 3. CDR3 sequence (DNA): TGTGCCAGCAGTAGACAGGGGGAGTACGAGCAGTACTTC. Translation: CASSRQGEYEQYF.

This clone showed up just once. CDR3 in DNA: TGTGCCAGCAGCCTACGACCGGGACAGGGTTCCGCTGAAGCTTTCTTT. Protein product: CASSLRPGQGSAEAFF. V and J are TRBV7-9 and TRBJ1-1; 9 bases agree with TRBD1. The V gene end was trimmed by 5 bases and the J gene end by 6 bases; junction bases not matched to a gene: 13. CDR3 length: 16 residues. In germline, CDR1 is SEHNR, CDR2 FQNEAQ (reference sequence).

In regard to this clone: The junction departs from germline at one end; a sequencing error may be responsible. V is TRBV9 and J is TRBJ2-7; D is possibly TRBD2 (5 bases). The CDR3 length is 12 residues. Germline lookup yields CDR1 SGDLS and CDR2 YYNGEE. As DNA, the CDR3 is TGTGCCTTCACTCGGGGAACCTACGGGCAGTACTTC. Amino acids: CAFTRGTYGQYF.

The chain has TRBV23-1 and TRBJ1-4; TRBD1 agrees at 7 bases. TRBV23-1 is given ORF status, its function remaining uncertain. The V and J ends lost 8 bases and 4 bases, in that order; junction bases with no gene match: 10. This CDR3 is 15 amino acids long. In DNA form, the CDR3 reads TGCGCCAGCGGATTAGGACAGGCCATTAATGAAAAACTGTTTTTT. Protein sequence: CASGLGQAINEKLFF.

The chain employs TRBV7-8 and TRBJ2-7; D possibly corresponds to TRBD1 (6 bases). Deletions cut 2 bases from V and 7 bases from J, with 15 bases between. CDR3 length equals 14 residues. Germline-derived CDR1 and CDR2 are SGHVS and FQNEAQ. CDR3 loop: CASSLYRQGYEQYF. DNA for the CDR3: TGTGCCAGCAGCTTATACCGGCAGGGGTATGAGCAGTACTTC.

The chain has TRBV28 and TRBJ1-2; 10 nucleotides agree with TRBD1. V dropped 5 bases and J dropped 4; count of bases not matched to a gene: 10. Germline assignment: CDR1 MDHEN and CDR2 SYDVKM. The CDR3 has 16 amino acids. The CDR3 coding sequence is TGTGCCAGCAGTACACCGGGACAGGGGACGGGCTATGGCTACACCTTC. Amino acids: CASSTPGQGTGYGYTF.

The rearrangement uses TRBV28 and TRBJ2-7, with a weak D call TRBD2 (7 bases). The germline V gene encodes CDR1 MDHEN and CDR2 SYDVKM. The V end lost 6 bases, the J end lost 2 bases, and 14 bases lay between the germline ends. The length of the CDR3 is 14 residues. The CDR3 spells CASSSRGGTYEQYF. The CDR3 DNA is TGTGCCAGCAGCTCTAGGGGGGGTACCTACGAGCAGTACTTC.

The chain carries TRBV4-1 and TRBJ1-5, with D uncertain. CDR1 and CDR2 (germline): MGHRA, YSYEKL. The germline V and J ends were trimmed by 0 bases and 7 bases, with 7 bases remaining between them. CDR3 length: 13 amino acids. The CDR3 loop reads CASSQDERQPQHF. CDR3 bases: TGCGCCAGCAGCCAAGACGAGAGACAGCCCCAGCATTTT.